The present T cell receptor (beta chain) was sequenced within a study of cytomegalovirus exposure and HLA in healthy donors. Overall study findings and caveats: According to a subsequent analysis, TCR clusters identified in the first cohort showed a tendency to co-occur across the 120 or so validation repertoires. According to reports, the classifier identified cytomegalovirus status with high specificity and sensitivity. The investigators catalogued 150 or so TCR beta chains as cytomegalovirus-associated.

As concerns this clone: Its matching antigen is unknown.

Sequencing was performed with immunoSEQ multiplex PCR; in TCRdb, only in-frame clones are kept and a portion is missing. The table records some 150,000 clones, 86% of them present only once. Separate from the roughly 700-subject first cohort was the roughly 120-subject validation cohort, to which the donors belonged. In germline, CDR1 is DFQATT, CDR2 SNEGSKA (reference sequence). V lost 0 bases to trimming and J lost 11 bases, with 7 bases between them. The length of the CDR3 is 11 residues. Sequenced input: PBMCs. The chain is built from TRBV20-1 and TRBJ1-4; D not resolved. This clonotype was sampled from a man between 18 and 35 years old in good health and CMV-seropositive. The DNA for the CDR3 is TGCAGTGCTAGAGAACAGAAGAAACTGTTTTTT. Amino acid sequence: CSAREQKKLFF.